This T cell receptor beta chain was profiled in a study of regulatory T cells in long-lasting Graves disease. Regarding time point: newly diagnosed GD, antithyroid drugs for less than 3 months. RNA extracted from PBMCs served as the sequencing template. Sequencing libraries for TCR beta were prepared with iRepertoire HTBI primers and Arm-PCR of CDR3 regions. MiXCR, run by TCRdb on the multiplex PCR reads, gives a single entry per CDR3 protein. The repertoire consists of approximately 490,000 distinct CDR3 sequences, with 15% to 20% occurring once and the leading ten covering more than 10%. This clonotype has at least ten counts. These data were likewise used in another study, on T cells in Graves' hyperthyroidism and ophthalmopathy. That work adds: Hyperthyroidism had been newly diagnosed in patients aged 18 to 65, and its duration was under 2 months. Researchers found most expanded thyroid clonotypes above 0.001 in blood as well.

The clonotype comes from a middle-aged man with Graves disease. Specimen: peripheral blood mononuclear cells (PBMCs), collected at new diagnosis, from a patient treated with antithyroid drugs.

CDR3 DNA: TGTGCCAGCAGCTTAACTAGCGGTGTCGGGGAGACCCAGTACTTC. Protein: CASSLTSGVGETQYF. V usage is TRBV7-9 and J usage is TRBJ2-5; 8 bases match TRBD2. The V and J ends lost 2 bases and 5 bases, in that order; junction bases with no gene match: 7. Germline CDR1 and CDR2: SEHNR and FQNEAQ (reference sequence). CDR3 length: 15 residues. The full variable domain, rest sourced from reference TRBV7-9 and TRBJ2-5, is DTGVSQNPRHKITKRGQNVTFRCDPISEHNRLYWYRQTLGQGPEFLTYFQNEAQLEKSRLLSDRFSAERPKGSFSTLEIQRTEQGDSAMYLCASSLTSGVGETQYFGPGTRLLVL.